This entry lists 4 T cell receptor beta chains sequenced from one sample in a study of cytomegalovirus exposure and HLA in healthy donors (dated by TCRdb to the late 2010s). The library was produced with the immunoSEQ multiplex PCR assay. For the multiplex PCR, a mixture combining 60 forward primers for TCR Vbeta segments and 13 reverse primers for TCR Jbeta segments was used. This is the immuneACCESS table as TCRdb keeps it, with only in-frame sequences that have V and J called. A part of the clones is gone; compared with another copy, unresolved V genes explain less than half, and the rest is unexplained. The sample table contains 150,000 to 200,000 clones; only one count was recorded for about 82% of them. Together, the top ten hold about 0.8% of the sample. The source material was PBMCs. Receptors originate from a woman aged 18-30 years in good health and CMV-seronegative.

The rearrangement joins TRBV7-9 to TRBJ2-5; TRBD2 is a possible D gene (5 bases). The germline V gene has CDR1 SEHNR and CDR2 FQNEAQ (reference sequence). Deletions cut 10 bases from V and 4 bases from J, with 31 bases between. The length of the CDR3 is 18 residues. The CDR3 nucleotides are TGTGCCACCGGGGATCAGACCAGCCGGCAAGCTCGGGGAGAGACCCAGTACTTC. Its protein product is CATGDQTSRQARGETQYF.

The V call is TRBV28, the J call TRBJ2-7, with a tentative D call TRBD1 (6 bases). Germline values: CDR1 MDHEN, CDR2 SYDVKM. V was pared by 5 bases and J by 6 bases, with 11 bases between. The CDR3 extends over 12 amino acids. The chain's CDR3 is CASSQTGTEQYF. In DNA, the CDR3 is TGTGCCAGCAGTCAAACAGGGACCGAGCAGTACTTC.

This clone has more than one count but fewer than ten. The gene calls are TRBV6-6 and TRBJ2-1; perhaps TRBD1 as D (6 bases). Trimming took off 5 bases at V and 8 bases at J, with 7 bases between the two ends. From germline, CDR1 is MNHNY and CDR2 SVGAGI (reference sequence). This CDR3 spans 11 amino acids. CDR3 in DNA: TGTGCCAGCAGTCAGGGGTATGAGCAGTTCTTC. Amino acid sequence: CASSQGYEQFF.

V and J are TRBV7-2 and TRBJ2-1; 10 nucleotides agree with TRBD2. After removal of 1 base from V and 14 bases from J, the junction contained 8 bases not matched to a gene. Germline CDR1 and CDR2: SGHTA and FQGNSA. This CDR3 spans 14 amino acids. CDR3 in DNA: TGTGCCAGCAGCTTAGTGGAGGCTAGCGGGAGCAAGTTCTTC. This translates into CASSLVEASGSKFF.